The clone carrying this T cell receptor (beta chain) was seen more than once but under ten times. Antigen specificity is unknown. Sequencing was performed with immunoSEQ multiplex PCR; in TCRdb, only in-frame clones are kept and a portion is missing. The sample yields some 92,000 clones, 88% seen once. This entry is derived from a study of T cell responses to AZD1222 COVID-19 vaccine. About the study: Combined were second doses at about 4 or about 12 weeks.

Whole-study findings and limits: There were mostly white British donors and more females than males, and clonal diversity was possibly underestimated. Unmutated regions of variants are reportedly targeted by nearly half of spike-specific TCRs.

The CDR3 runs to 16 residues. Trimming at V came to 5 bases and at J to 2 bases, leaving 7 bases not matched to a gene. Germline V gene sequence: CDR1 LNHDA, CDR2 SQIVND (reference sequence). The sequencing used peripheral blood, collected on day 0 of AZD1222 vaccination. The V call is TRBV19, the J call TRBJ2-2, with 8 bases that match TRBD1. The TCR was taken from an adult in good health. CDR3 DNA sequence: TGTGCCAGTAGTCTAAACAGGGGGGAAAACACCGGGGAGCTGTTTTTT. The encoded protein is CASSLNRGENTGELFF. Complete variable domain (other parts from reference TRBV19 and TRBJ2-2): DGGITQSPKYLFRKEGQNVTLSCEQNLNHDAMYWYRQDPGQGLRLIYYSQIVNDFQKGDIAEGYSVSREKKESFPLTVTSAQKNPTAFYLCASSLNRGENTGELFFGEGSRLTVL.